Following are 10 T cell receptor beta chains from one sample sequenced in a study of shared clonotypes between healthy human individuals. Data came from immunoSEQ multiplex PCR; TCRdb stores just in-frame clones and leaves some out. The sample carries over a million clones, more than 75% recorded once. The sequenced sample was memory CD4+ T cells from PBMCs. Sample subset: CD45RA-negative fraction. Every receptor here comes from a man aged 18 to 29 in good health. Some clones in this sample may be carry-over from other donors' samples.

The V call is TRBV19, the J call TRBJ2-4, with 11 bases lining up with TRBD1. V gave up 5 bases and J gave up 6 bases; unmatched junction bases: 6. The CDR3 loop spans 15 amino acids. Germline V gene sequence: CDR1 LNHDA, CDR2 SQIVND (reference sequence). In nucleotides, the CDR3 is TGTGCCAGTAGTTTTACCGGGACAGGGGGAAACATTCAGTACTTC. It codes for CASSFTGTGGNIQYF.

With regard to this clone: The sample carries other DNA sequences with the same CDR3. The gene calls are TRBV7-2 and TRBJ2-3, with TRBD2 matching over 12 bases. V was pared by 4 bases and J by 5 bases, with 1 base of the junction left unmatched. Germline CDR1 is SGHTA and CDR2 is FQGNSA. This CDR3 is 14 amino acids long. CDR3 amino acids: CASSSLAGGDTQYF. CDR3 in DNA: TGTGCCAGCAGCTCACTAGCGGGAGGAGATACGCAGTATTTT.

The chain combines TRBV21-1 with TRBJ2-1; the listed D gene, TRBD1, was not tested against the DNA. TRBV21-1 has pseudogene status. The CDR3 has 16 amino acids. DNA of the CDR3: TGTGCCAGCAGCAGACCCAGACAGCGCTCCTACAATGAGCAGTTCTTC. It encodes CASSRPRQRSYNEQFF.

This chain connects TRBV27 to TRBJ1-2; TRBD1 is a possible D gene (6 bases). Deletions cut 6 bases from V and 6 bases from J, with 20 bases between. There are 15 residues in the CDR3. Germline assignment: CDR1 MNHEY and CDR2 SMNVEV (reference sequence). The CDR3, as DNA: TGTGCCAGCAGCAAGAGGAACCAGGGGATACATGGCTACACCTTC. It is translated as CASSKRNQGIHGYTF.

The chain combines TRBV28 with TRBJ2-7, with D unclear. Trimming stripped 8 bases from V and 1 base from J, with 12 bases between. The CDR3 length is 13 residues. Germline lookup yields CDR1 MDHEN and CDR2 SYDVKM. The CDR3: CASRRGPSYEQYF. In nucleotides, the CDR3 is TGTGCCAGCCGGAGAGGACCGTCCTACGAGCAGTACTTC.

As DNA, the CDR3 is TGTGCCAGCAGCTACGACAGAACGAACACTGAAGCTTTCTTT. Its translation: CASSYDRTNTEAFF. This rearrangement joins TRBV5-4 to TRBJ1-1; possibly TRBD1 for D (5 bases). V was clipped by 3 bases and J by 1 base, with 10 bases between them. Germline V gene data show CDR1 as SGHNT and CDR2 as YYREEE (reference sequence). The CDR3 runs to 14 residues.

A word on this clone: Different DNA sequences within this sample yield the same CDR3. Here the CDR3 reads CASSEAGEQYF. In nucleotides, the CDR3 is TGTGCCAGCAGTGAGGCCGGCGAGCAGTACTTC. The gene calls are TRBV2 and TRBJ2-7; D not certain. CDR3 length equals 11 residues. The V end was cut by 3 bases, the J end by 6 bases, with 6 bases between. Germline-derived CDR1 and CDR2 are SNHLY and FYNNEI.

This clone was counted at least ten times. This CDR3 is CASSLRTGSSYEQYF. The CDR3 nucleotides read TGTGCCAGCAGTTTAAGGACAGGCAGCTCCTACGAGCAGTACTTC. The chain links TRBV28 to TRBJ2-7, with 7 bases fitting TRBD1. The V segment lost 2 bases and the J segment 0 bases; nucleotides outside the gene matches: 4. The CDR3 has 15 residues. CDR1 is MDHEN, CDR2 SYDVKM, per germline.

This rearrangement joins TRBV2 to TRBJ1-2; unclear D gene. In germline, CDR1 is SNHLY, CDR2 FYNNEI. V dropped 1 base and J dropped 10 bases, with 10 bases sitting between them. The CDR3 runs to 12 residues. CDR3 in DNA: TGTGCCAGCAGTGAAGTGGACGGCTTCTACACCTTC. It specifies CASSEVDGFYTF.

At least ten counts were recorded for this clone. The rearrangement links TRBV4-1 to TRBJ2-3, with 9 bases fitting TRBD2. The ends lost 4 bases at V and 4 bases at J; junction bases unmatched: 9. CDR3 size: 16 residues. Germline V gene data show CDR1 as MGHRA and CDR2 as YSYEKL. The CDR3 region has the DNA TGCGCCAGCAGCCGAGTGGGGACTAGCATTTCAGATACGCAGTATTTT. Residues: CASSRVGTSISDTQYF.